The rows below give T cell receptor beta chains drawn from one sample of a study of blood T cell repertoires in COVID-19. Some clones are missing from TCRdb's copy, which holds only in-frame ones; the method was immunoSEQ multiplex PCR. The table shows about 240,000 clones, with just under 85% occurring only once. The sequenced sample consisted of peripheral blood. These receptors were taken from a woman of 80 years or more with acute or convalescent COVID-19. Both conserved end residues are part of each CDR3. The order of the fields is J gene, clone size, D gene, V gene, CDR3 protein, CDR3 DNA. A D gene is named only where the DNA matches it firmly. A clone size is listed for some rows: how often the clone was seen (once, few, many), or a class if it is expanded.

>TRBJ1-4|NA|NA|TRBV2
CASSLYEKLFF
TGTGCCAGCAGTCTATATGAAAAACTGTTTTTT
>TRBJ2-7|NA|NA|TRBV12-5
CASGRDAGYEQYF
TGTGCTAGTGGCCGTGACGCGGGCTACGAGCAGTACTTC
>TRBJ2-1|NA|TRBD2|TRBV4-1
CASSQDRERGIFEQFF
TGCGCCAGCAGCCAAGATCGAGAGCGGGGGATTTTTGAGCAGTTCTTC
>TRBJ2-1|once|NA|TRBV7-9
CASRTENSQPSFF
TGTGCCAGCAGGACAGAGAACTCCCAACCGTCGTTCTTC
>TRBJ1-2|few|TRBD1|TRBV15
CATSTVLEAGQEGNYGYTF
TGTGCCACCAGCACAGTCCTAGAAGCCGGACAGGAGGGTAACTATGGCTACACCTTC
>TRBJ1-3|NA|NA|TRBV12-5
CASGDLRFSGNTIYF
TGTGCTAGTGGTGATCTACGGTTCTCTGGAAACACCATATATTTT
>TRBJ2-2|NA|NA|TRBV11-2
CASRRQANTGELFF
TGTGCCAGCAGACGACAGGCAAACACCGGGGAGCTGTTTTTT
>TRBJ2-3|NA|TRBD1|TRBV6-1
CASSEAGTGGRTDTQYF
TGTGCCAGCAGTGAAGCCGGGACAGGGGGACGCACAGATACGCAGTATTTT
>TRBJ1-4|NA|NA|TRBV2
CASSKGEKLFF
TGTGCCAGCAGTAAGGGGGAAAAACTGTTTTTT
>TRBJ2-7|NA|TRBD1|TRBV5-4
CASSSPRGTGGYEQYF
TGTGCCAGCAGCAGCCCACGCGGGACAGGGGGCTACGAGCAGTACTTC
>TRBJ1-4|many|NA|TRBV7-8
CASSLSGVGEKLFF
TGTGCCAGCAGCTTATCGGGGGTGGGTGAAAAACTGTTTTTT
>TRBJ1-2|NA|NA|TRBV18
CASSPPEQGNRYGYTF
TGTGCCAGCTCACCACCTGAACAGGGTAATCGCTATGGCTACACCTTC
>TRBJ2-2|NA|NA|TRBV6-6
CASNRVGGELFF
TGTGCCAGCAACAGGGTGGGCGGGGAGCTGTTTTTT
>TRBJ1-2|NA|TRBD1|TRBV6-6
CASSRTGGNYGYTF
TGTGCCAGCAGCCGGACAGGGGGGAACTATGGCTACACCTTC
>TRBJ1-2|once|NA|TRBV5-1
CASSLWQDNYGYTF
TGCGCCAGCAGCTTGTGGCAAGATAACTATGGCTACACCTTC
>TRBJ2-3|once|NA|TRBV7-2
CASTPGTRWTDTQYF
TGTGCCAGCACCCCCGGGACTCGGTGGACAGATACGCAGTATTTT
>TRBJ2-3|once|NA|TRBV7-9
CASSLAGGARDTQYF
TGTGCCAGCAGCTTAGCGGGGGGGGCCCGGGATACGCAGTATTTT
>TRBJ1-2|NA|NA|TRBV5-4
CASSLIGDYGYTF
TGTGCCAGCAGCTTGATCGGGGACTATGGCTACACCTTC
>TRBJ1-3|NA|NA|TRBV7-6
CASSLAGAGGNTIYF
TGTGCCAGCAGCTTAGCGGGGGCTGGAGGAAACACCATATATTTT
>TRBJ2-7|NA|NA|TRBV18
CASSPRQLTYEQYF
TGTGCCAGCTCACCTAGACAGTTGACCTACGAGCAGTACTTC
>TRBJ1-1|NA|NA|TRBV4-1
CASSQSFAMNTEAFF
TGCGCCAGCAGCCAATCATTTGCTATGAACACTGAAGCTTTCTTT
>TRBJ1-1|NA|TRBD1|TRBV28
CASSLEDRGRNTEAFF
TGTGCCAGCAGTTTGGAAGACAGGGGGCGGAACACTGAAGCTTTCTTT
>TRBJ2-5|NA|TRBD1|TRBV27
CASSPGTVQETQYF
TGTGCCAGCAGTCCCGGGACAGTCCAAGAGACCCAGTACTTC
>TRBJ2-5|NA|NA|TRBV6-1
CASSEGRYQETQYF
TGTGCCAGCAGTGAAGGGCGGTACCAAGAGACCCAGTACTTC
>TRBJ1-4|NA|TRBD1|TRBV28
CASSLWDREEKLFF
TGTGCCAGCAGTTTATGGGACAGGGAGGAAAAACTGTTTTTT
>TRBJ2-1|NA|TRBD2|TRBV7-9
CASSRSGGAVEQFF
TGTGCCAGCAGCCGTAGCGGGGGGGCCGTTGAGCAGTTCTTC
>TRBJ2-7|NA|TRBD2|TRBV5-1
CASSLERGKGEQYF
TGCGCCAGCAGCTTGGAGCGGGGGAAGGGCGAGCAGTACTTC
>TRBJ1-2|NA|TRBD1|TRBV6-5
CASSPTQGAGGYTF
TGTGCCAGCAGCCCAACCCAGGGGGCAGGTGGCTACACCTTC
>TRBJ2-5|NA|TRBD2|TRBV27
CASSSGTRETQYF
TGTGCCAGCAGTTCCGGGACTAGAGAGACCCAGTACTTC
>TRBJ1-5|NA|TRBD1|TRBV7-2
CASSLSVDRVQPQHF
TGTGCCAGCAGCTTATCCGTCGACAGGGTTCAGCCCCAGCATTTT
>TRBJ2-2|few|TRBD2|TRBV7-2
CASSPTSGVAGELFF
TGTGCCAGCAGCCCAACTAGCGGGGTGGCCGGGGAGCTGTTTTTT
>TRBJ1-2|NA|NA|TRBV28
CASSLPGGYGYTF
TGTGCCAGCAGCCTGCCAGGAGGGTATGGCTACACCTTC
>TRBJ1-6|NA|NA|TRBV28
CASSLRQGRNSPLHF
TGTGCCAGCAGTTTACGTCAGGGGCGCAATTCACCCCTCCACTTT
>TRBJ2-1|NA|TRBD1|TRBV28
CASSPGTVEQFF
TGTGCCAGCAGCCCAGGGACAGTCGAGCAGTTCTTC
>TRBJ1-5|NA|NA|TRBV19
CASSPRINQPQHF
TGTGCCAGTAGTCCGCGCATCAATCAGCCCCAGCATTTT
>TRBJ1-2|NA|NA|TRBV5-8
CASSFGENYGYTF
TGTGCCAGCAGCTTCGGGGAGAACTATGGCTACACCTTC
>TRBJ1-5|NA|NA|TRBV7-8
CASSAQGWAGSWPQHF
TGTGCCAGCAGCGCCCAGGGATGGGCCGGTTCGTGGCCCCAGCATTTT
>TRBJ1-2|NA|NA|TRBV10-3
CAISESIAGKHGYTF
TGTGCCATCAGTGAGTCGATTGCGGGAAAGCATGGCTACACCTTC
>TRBJ1-4|NA|NA|TRBV5-1
CASSFGGVAGKLFF
TGCGCCAGCAGCTTTGGTGGGGTGGCGGGAAAACTGTTTTTT
>TRBJ2-5|NA|TRBD1|TRBV14
CASSRDRGRGETQYF
TGTGCCAGCAGCCGAGACAGGGGGCGCGGAGAGACCCAGTACTTC
>TRBJ1-2|NA|NA|TRBV6-2/TRBV6-3
CASSTTPQGMYGYTF
TGTGCCAGCAGTACCACCCCCCAGGGGATGTATGGCTACACCTTC
>TRBJ2-3|NA|NA|TRBV7-3
CASSRSGVTDTQYF
TGTGCCAGCAGCCGTTCAGGGGTCACAGATACGCAGTATTTT